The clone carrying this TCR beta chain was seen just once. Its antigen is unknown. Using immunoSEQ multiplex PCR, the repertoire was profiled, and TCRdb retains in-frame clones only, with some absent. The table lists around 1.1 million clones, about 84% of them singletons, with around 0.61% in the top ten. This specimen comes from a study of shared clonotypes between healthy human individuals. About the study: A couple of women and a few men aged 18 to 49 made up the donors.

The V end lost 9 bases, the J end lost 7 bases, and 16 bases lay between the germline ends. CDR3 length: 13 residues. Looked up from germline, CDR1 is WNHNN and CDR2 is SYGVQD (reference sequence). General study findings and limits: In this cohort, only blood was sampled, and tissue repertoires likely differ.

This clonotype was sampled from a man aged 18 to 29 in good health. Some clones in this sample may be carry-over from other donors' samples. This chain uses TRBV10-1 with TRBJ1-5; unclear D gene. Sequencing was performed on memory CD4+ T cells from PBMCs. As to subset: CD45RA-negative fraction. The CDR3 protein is CASEPRARQPQHF. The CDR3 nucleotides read TGCGCCAGTGAACCAAGGGCTCGACAGCCCCAGCATTTT.